This T cell receptor (beta chain) emerged from a study of vaccination effects on CD4 cells after COVID-19. Study-wide context: The authors sampled three convalescent patients early and late after vaccination. Samples were taken post-vaccine, and their median timing was 72 days after the second dose. General study findings and limits: Marked clonal contraction of infection- and vaccine-induced clones was seen late after vaccination.

Only in-frame clones appear in the TCRdb table, and some are missing; sequencing was by immunoSEQ multiplex PCR. The table lists 30,000 to 35,000 clones, around 75% of them singletons, with 5.5% to 8.5% in the top ten. For this clone: Its antigen is undetermined.

The CDR3 consists of 16 residues. Germline CDR1 and CDR2: KGHSH and LQKENI. Losses at the gene ends were 5 bases for V and 4 bases for J; bases not matched to a gene: 11. It was after nine to ten days of culture that CD4+ T cells were isolated. PCR showed that the person got SARS-CoV-2 infection at some point between March and December 2020. Vaccine administered to participants consisted of two doses of either BNT162b2 or mRNA-1273. This sequence originates from a human donor who had a prior SARS-CoV-2 infection. The genes are TRBV18 and TRBJ2-5; the match to TRBD1 covers 9 bases. Here the sequenced sample was CD4+ T cells from PBMCs cultured without peptide, taken after COVID-19 vaccination. Here the CDR3 DNA reads TGTGCCAGCTCAACCGGTCAGGGACAGGGCCCAGAGACCCAGTACTTC. It specifies CASSTGQGQGPETQYF.